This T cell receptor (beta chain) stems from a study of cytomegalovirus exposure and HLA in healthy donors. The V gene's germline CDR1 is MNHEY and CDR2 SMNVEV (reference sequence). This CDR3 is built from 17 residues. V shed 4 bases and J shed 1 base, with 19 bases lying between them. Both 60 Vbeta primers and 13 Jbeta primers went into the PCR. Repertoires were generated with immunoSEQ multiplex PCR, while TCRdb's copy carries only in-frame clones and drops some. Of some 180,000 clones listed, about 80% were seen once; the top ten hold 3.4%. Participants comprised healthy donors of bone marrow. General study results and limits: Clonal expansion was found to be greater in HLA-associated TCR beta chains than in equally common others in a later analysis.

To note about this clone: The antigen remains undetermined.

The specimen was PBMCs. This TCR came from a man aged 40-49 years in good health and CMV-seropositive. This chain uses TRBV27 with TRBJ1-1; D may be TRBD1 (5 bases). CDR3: CASSSTTLRAENTEAFF. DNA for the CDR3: TGTGCCAGCAGTTCCACAACCCTCAGGGCCGAGAACACTGAAGCTTTCTTT.